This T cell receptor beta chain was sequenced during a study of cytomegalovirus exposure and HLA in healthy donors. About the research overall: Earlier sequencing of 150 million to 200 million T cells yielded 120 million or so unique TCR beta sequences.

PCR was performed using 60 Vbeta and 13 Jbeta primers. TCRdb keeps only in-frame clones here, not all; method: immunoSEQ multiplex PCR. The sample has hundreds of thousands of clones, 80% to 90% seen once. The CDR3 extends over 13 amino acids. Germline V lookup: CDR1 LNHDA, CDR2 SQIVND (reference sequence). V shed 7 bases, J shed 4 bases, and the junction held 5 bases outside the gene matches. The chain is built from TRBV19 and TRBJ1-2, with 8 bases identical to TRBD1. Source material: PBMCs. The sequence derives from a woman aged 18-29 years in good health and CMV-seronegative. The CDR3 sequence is CASKPGGLYGYTF. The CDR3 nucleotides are TGTGCCAGTAAGCCAGGGGGCCTCTATGGCTACACCTTC.